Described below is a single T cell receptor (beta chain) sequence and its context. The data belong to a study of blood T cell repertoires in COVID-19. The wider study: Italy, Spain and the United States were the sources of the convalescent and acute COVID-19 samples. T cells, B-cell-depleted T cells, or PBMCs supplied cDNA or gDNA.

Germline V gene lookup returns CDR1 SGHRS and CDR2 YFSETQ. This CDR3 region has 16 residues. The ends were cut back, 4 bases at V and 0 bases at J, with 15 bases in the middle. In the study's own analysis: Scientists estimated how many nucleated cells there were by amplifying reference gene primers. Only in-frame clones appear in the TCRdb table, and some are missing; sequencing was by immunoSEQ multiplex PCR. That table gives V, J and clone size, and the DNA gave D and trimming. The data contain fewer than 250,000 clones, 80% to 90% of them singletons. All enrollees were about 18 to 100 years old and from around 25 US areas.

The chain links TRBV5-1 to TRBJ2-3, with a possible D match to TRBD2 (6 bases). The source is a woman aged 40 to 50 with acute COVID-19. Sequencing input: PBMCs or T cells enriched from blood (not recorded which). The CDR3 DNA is TGCGCCAGCAGCATAGGGGACTTCACTAGCACAGATACGCAGTATTTT. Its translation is CASSIGDFTSTDTQYF.